This T cell receptor (beta chain) is drawn from a study of a mutant IDH1 vaccine in newly diagnosed glioma. Across the whole study: The start of vaccination came 4-6 weeks after radiotherapy alone, or with temozolomide cycles. The therapy given earlier, which was standard therapy, consisted of radiotherapy, temozolomide, or both, and most of the patients received both.

Worth noting for this clone: What it binds is not known.

V was shortened by 1 base and J by 6 bases, with 11 bases between the two germline ends. Germline CDR1 and CDR2: SGHDT and YYEEEE. This CDR3 comprises 13 residues. The repertoire was sequenced with immunoSEQ multiplex PCR; TCRdb's copy has only in-frame clones and lacks some. Of about 72,000 clones listed, nearly 85% are singletons. As to time point: week 23, last vaccination. Every vaccine dose comprised 300 ug of mutant IDH1 20-mer peptide plus topical imiquimod. This chain connects TRBV5-6 to TRBJ2-7, with D possibly matching TRBD2 (6 bases). Sequenced material: PBMCs, taken from a glioma patient whose treatment included an IDH1 peptide vaccine. The receptor comes from a man aged 18 to 29 with glioma. The CDR3 DNA reads TGTGCCAGCAGCTTGCCGGGAGCCCTCGAGCAGTACTTC. Protein sequence: CASSLPGALEQYF. Supplemented by reference TRBV5-6 and TRBJ2-7, the full variable domain reads DAGVTQSPTHLIKTRGQQVTLRCSPKSGHDTVSWYQQALGQGPQFIFQYYEEEERQRGNFPDRFSGHQFPNYSSELNVNALLLGDSALYLCASSLPGALEQYFGPGTRLTVT.